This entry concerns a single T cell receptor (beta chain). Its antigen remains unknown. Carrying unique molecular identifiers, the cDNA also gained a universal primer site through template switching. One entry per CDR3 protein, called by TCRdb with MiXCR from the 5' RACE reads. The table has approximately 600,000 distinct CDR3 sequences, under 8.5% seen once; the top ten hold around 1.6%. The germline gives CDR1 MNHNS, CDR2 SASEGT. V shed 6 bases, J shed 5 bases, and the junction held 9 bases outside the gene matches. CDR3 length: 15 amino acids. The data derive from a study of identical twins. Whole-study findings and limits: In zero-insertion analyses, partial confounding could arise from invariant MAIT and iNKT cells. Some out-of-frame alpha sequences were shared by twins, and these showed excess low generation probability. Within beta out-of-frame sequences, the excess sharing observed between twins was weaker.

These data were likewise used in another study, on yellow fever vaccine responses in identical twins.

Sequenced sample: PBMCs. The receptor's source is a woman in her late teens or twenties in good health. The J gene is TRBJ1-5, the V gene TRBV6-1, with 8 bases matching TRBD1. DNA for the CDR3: TGTGCCAGCAGAAAGGGGGGCAGGGGGCATCAGCCCCAGCATTTT. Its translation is CASRKGGRGHQPQHF.